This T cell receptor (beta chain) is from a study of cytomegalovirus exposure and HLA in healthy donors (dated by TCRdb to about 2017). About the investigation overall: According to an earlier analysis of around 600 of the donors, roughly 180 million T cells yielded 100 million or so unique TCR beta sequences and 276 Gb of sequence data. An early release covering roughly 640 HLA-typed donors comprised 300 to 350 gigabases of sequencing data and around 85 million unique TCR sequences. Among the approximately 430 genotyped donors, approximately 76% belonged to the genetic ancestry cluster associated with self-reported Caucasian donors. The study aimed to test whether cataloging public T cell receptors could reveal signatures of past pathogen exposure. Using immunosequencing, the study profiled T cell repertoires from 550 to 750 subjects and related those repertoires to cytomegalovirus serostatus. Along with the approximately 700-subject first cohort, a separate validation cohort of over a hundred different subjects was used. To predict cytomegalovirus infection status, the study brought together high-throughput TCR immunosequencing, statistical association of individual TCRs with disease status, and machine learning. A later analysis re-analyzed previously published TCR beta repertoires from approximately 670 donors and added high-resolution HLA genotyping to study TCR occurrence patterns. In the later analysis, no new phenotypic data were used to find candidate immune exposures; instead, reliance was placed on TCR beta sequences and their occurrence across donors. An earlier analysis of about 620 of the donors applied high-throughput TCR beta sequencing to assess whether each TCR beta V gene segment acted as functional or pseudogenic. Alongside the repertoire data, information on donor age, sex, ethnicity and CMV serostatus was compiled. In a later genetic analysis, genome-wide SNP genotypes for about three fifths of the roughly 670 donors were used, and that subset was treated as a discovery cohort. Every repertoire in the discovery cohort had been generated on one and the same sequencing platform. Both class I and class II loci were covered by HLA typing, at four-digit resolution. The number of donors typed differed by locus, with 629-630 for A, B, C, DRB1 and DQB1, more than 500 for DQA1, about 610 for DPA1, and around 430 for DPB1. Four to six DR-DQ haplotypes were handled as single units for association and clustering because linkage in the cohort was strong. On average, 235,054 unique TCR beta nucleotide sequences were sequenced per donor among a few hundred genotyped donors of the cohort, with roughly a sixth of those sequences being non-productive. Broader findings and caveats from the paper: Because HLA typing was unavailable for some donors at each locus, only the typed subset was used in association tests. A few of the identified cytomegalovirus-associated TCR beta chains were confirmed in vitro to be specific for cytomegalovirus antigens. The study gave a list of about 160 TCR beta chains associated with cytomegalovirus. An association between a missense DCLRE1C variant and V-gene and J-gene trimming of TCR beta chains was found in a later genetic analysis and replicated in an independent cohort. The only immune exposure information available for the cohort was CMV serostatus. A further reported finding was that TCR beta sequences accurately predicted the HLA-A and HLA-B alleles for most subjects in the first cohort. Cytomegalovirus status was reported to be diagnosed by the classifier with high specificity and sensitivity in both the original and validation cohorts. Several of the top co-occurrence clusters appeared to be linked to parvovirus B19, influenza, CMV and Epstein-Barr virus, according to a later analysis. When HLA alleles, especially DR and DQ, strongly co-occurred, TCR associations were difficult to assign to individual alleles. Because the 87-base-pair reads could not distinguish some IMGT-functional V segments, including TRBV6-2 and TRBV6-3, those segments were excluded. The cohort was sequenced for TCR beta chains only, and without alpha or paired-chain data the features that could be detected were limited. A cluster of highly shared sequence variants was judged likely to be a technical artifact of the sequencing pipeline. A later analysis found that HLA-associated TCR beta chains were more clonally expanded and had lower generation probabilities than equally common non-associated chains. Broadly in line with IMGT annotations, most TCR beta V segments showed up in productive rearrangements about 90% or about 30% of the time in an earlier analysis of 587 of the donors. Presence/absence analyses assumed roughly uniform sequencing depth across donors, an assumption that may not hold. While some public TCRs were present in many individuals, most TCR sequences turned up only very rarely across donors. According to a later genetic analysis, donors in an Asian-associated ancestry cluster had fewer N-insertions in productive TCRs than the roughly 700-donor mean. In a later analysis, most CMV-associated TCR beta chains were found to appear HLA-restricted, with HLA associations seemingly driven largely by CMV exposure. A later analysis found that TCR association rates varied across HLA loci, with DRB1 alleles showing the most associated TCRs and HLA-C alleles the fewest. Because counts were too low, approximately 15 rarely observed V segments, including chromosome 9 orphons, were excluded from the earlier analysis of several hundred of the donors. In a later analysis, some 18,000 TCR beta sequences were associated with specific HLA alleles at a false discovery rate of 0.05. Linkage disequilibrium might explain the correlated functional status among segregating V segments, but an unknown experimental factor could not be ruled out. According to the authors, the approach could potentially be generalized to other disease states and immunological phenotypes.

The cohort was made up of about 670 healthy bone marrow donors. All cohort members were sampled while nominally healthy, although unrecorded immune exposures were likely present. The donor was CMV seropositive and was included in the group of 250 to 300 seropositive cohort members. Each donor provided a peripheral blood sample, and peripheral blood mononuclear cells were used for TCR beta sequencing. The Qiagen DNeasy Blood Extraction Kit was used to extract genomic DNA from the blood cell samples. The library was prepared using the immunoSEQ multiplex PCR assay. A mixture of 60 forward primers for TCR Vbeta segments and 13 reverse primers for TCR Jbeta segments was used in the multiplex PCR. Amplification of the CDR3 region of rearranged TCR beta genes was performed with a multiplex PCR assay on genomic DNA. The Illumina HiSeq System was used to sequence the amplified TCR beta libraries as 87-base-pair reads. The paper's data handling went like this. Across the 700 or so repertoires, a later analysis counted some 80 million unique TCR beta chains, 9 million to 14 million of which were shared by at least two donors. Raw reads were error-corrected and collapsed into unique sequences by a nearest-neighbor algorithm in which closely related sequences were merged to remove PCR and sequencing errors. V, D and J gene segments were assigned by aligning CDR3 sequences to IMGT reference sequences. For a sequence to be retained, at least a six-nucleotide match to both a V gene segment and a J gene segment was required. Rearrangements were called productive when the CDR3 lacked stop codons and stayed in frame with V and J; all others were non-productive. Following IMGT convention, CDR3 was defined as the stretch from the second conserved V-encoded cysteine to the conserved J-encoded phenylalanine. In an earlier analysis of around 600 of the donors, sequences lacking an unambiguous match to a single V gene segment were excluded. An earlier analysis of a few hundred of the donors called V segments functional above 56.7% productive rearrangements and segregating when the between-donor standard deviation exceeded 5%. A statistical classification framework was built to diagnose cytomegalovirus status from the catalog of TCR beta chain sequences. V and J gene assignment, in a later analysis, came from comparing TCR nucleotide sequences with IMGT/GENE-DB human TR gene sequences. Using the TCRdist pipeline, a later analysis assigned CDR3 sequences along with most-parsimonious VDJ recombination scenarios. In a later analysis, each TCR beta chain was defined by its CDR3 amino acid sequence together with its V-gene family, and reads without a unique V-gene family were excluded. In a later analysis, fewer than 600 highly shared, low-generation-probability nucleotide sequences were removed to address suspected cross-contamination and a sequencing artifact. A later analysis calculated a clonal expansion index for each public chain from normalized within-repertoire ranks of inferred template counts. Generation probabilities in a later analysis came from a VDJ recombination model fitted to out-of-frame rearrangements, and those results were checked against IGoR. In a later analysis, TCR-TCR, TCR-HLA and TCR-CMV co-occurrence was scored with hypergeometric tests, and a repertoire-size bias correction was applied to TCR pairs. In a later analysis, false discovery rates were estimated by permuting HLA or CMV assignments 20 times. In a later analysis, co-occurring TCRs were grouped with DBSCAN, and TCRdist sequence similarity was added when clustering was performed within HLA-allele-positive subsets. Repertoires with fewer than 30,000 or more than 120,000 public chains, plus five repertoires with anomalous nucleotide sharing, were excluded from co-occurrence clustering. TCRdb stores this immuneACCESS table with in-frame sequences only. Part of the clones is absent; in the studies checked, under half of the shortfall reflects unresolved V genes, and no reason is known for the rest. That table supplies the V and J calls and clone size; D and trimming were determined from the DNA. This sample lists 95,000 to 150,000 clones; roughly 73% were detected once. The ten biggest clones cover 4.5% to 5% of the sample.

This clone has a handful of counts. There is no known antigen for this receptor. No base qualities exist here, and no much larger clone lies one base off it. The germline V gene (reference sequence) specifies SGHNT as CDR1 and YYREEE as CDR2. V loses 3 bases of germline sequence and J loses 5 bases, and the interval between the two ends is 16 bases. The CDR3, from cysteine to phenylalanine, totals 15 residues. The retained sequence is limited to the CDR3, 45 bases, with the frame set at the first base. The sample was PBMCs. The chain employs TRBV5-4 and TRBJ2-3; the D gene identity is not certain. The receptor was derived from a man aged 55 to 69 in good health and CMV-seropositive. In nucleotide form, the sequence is TGTGCCAGCAGCTCGGGTGGCAGAATAAGAGATACGCAGTATTTT. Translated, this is CASSSGGRIRDTQYF.